This T cell receptor (beta chain) was identified during a study of blood T cell repertoires in COVID-19. Across the whole study: Material from acute and convalescent COVID-19 was sourced from the United States, Italy and Spain. PBMCs, B-cell-depleted T cells, or T cells were the source of the cDNA or gDNA that made up the material.

Source study methods: From reference gene primer amplification, estimates of nucleated cell counts were derived. The protocol was immunoSEQ multiplex PCR, while the TCRdb copy is restricted to in-frame clones and leaves out a portion. V, J and clone size reflect that table, while D and trimming were determined from the DNA. Here the sample spans hundreds of thousands of clones, around 90% being singletons. This sequence originates from a woman aged 18-29 years who had recovered from COVID-19. Sequencing input: peripheral blood.

DNA for the CDR3: TGTGCCAGCTCACTCTCAGATACGCAGTATTTT. It codes for CASSLSDTQYF. The V gene is TRBV18, the J gene TRBJ2-3; D is unclear. Deletions cut 4 bases from V and 4 bases from J, with 3 bases between. Germline V gives CDR1 KGHSH, CDR2 LQKENI. The CDR3 loop spans 11 amino acids.